These 13 T cell receptor beta chains were sequenced from one sample in a study of cytomegalovirus exposure and HLA in healthy donors. 60 Vbeta and 13 Jbeta primers were used in PCR. The data were produced by immunoSEQ multiplex PCR, yet TCRdb's version contains in-frame clones alone and is incomplete. The sample records some 180,000 clones, around three quarters being singletons. The sequenced sample was PBMCs. These receptors were obtained from a young woman in good health and CMV-seronegative.

This sequence joins TRBV27 and TRBJ2-7, with D tentatively TRBD1 (6 bases). Germline loops: CDR1 MNHEY, CDR2 SMNVEV (reference sequence). The V end was cut by 2 bases, the J end by 6 bases, with 11 bases between. This CDR3 region has 13 residues. The DNA of the CDR3 is TGTGCCAGCAGTTTACCGACAGGCCGCGAGCAGTACTTC. Protein sequence: CASSLPTGREQYF.

V usage is TRBV10-2 and J usage is TRBJ1-2; D perhaps matches TRBD1 (5 bases). Germline V CDR1 and CDR2: WSHSY, SAAADI. CDR3 size: 14 residues. V gave up 2 bases and J gave up 4 bases, with 11 bases separating them. Written as DNA, the CDR3 is TGCGCCAGCAGTGAGGGGGGAGGCGGCTATGGCTACACCTTC. Encoded protein: CASSEGGGGYGYTF.

This clone occurred a few times. A read error may account for a junction end that differs from germline. This sequence joins TRBV7-7 and TRBJ2-2, with a weak D call TRBD2 (6 bases). Germline-derived CDR1 and CDR2 are SSHAT and FNYEAQ (reference sequence). CDR3 length equals 15 residues. This CDR3 is CASSLDGGNTGELFF. The CDR3, as DNA: TGTGCTAGCAGCTTGGACGGGGGGAACACCGGGGAGCTGTTTTTT.

The gene calls are TRBV7-8 and TRBJ1-2; D is possibly TRBD1 (5 bases). The CDR3 consists of 17 residues. The germline CDR1 and CDR2 sequences are SGHVS and FQNEAQ. Trimming removed 7 bases at V and 4 bases at J, with 25 bases between. The CDR3 DNA is TGTGCCAGCAAGGCGAGCAGATTGGCGGGGACCGGCTATGGCTACACCTTC. Translation gives CASKASRLAGTGYGYTF.

V usage is TRBV7-8 and J usage is TRBJ1-2; 10 nucleotides line up with TRBD1. Per germline, CDR1 SGHVS and CDR2 FQNEAQ. V dropped 0 bases and J dropped 8; count of bases not matched to a gene: 6. The CDR3 runs 15 residues. CDR3 DNA: TGTGCCAGCAGCTTAGCGCCGGGACAGGGGTACGGCTACACCTTC. It codes for CASSLAPGQGYGYTF.

V usage is TRBV19 and J usage is TRBJ2-1; 8 bases are a match to TRBD2. The CDR3 has 15 amino acids. CDR1 LNHDA and CDR2 SQIVND come from the germline V gene (reference sequence). With 5 bases clipped from V and 9 bases from J, the junction kept 12 bases outside the gene matches. For the CDR3, the DNA is TGTGCCAGTAGTGGCCCTCTACGGGGGGGAAGTGAGCAGTTCTTC. Residues: CASSGPLRGGSEQFF.

This clone was seen a single time. The V and J genes are TRBV4-1 and TRBJ2-1; D perhaps matches TRBD2 (6 bases). Trimming removed 1 base at V and 2 bases at J, with 9 bases between. This CDR3 comprises 15 residues. Germline CDR1 is MGHRA and CDR2 is YSYEKL. CDR3 DNA sequence: TGCGCCAGCAGCCAAGTTGCGGGAACCTACAATGAGCAGTTCTTC. Translation gives CASSQVAGTYNEQFF.

The genes are TRBV9 and TRBJ2-7; 12 bases align to TRBD2. Losses at the gene ends were 5 bases for V and 1 base for J; bases not matched to a gene: 4. The CDR3 consists of 15 residues. The germline CDR1 and CDR2 sequences are SGDLS and YYNGEE. CDR3 amino acids: CASSRGLAGSYEQYF. The DNA of the CDR3 is TGTGCCAGCAGTCGTGGACTAGCGGGGTCCTACGAGCAGTACTTC.

The rearrangement links TRBV7-9 to TRBJ1-1, with D unresolved. CDR1 and CDR2 (germline): SEHNR, FQNEAQ (reference sequence). Between the trimmed V and J ends, which lost 4 bases and 4 bases, there was a span of 7 bases. The CDR3 extends over 12 amino acids. The CDR3 reads CASSYRGTEAFF. CDR3 nucleotide sequence: TGTGCCAGCAGCTACCGGGGCACTGAAGCTTTCTTT.

The gene calls are TRBV5-6 and TRBJ1-6; 8 nucleotides line up with TRBD1. The CDR3 extends over 16 amino acids. Germline V gives CDR1 SGHDT, CDR2 YYEEEE. The trim removed 4 bases at V and 6 bases at J, leaving 9 bases unmatched. Written as DNA, the CDR3 is TGTGCCAGCAGCCTTAGACAGGGGAGGATTAATTCACCCCTCCACTTT. It translates to CASSLRQGRINSPLHF.

The chain has TRBV5-1 and TRBJ1-4; D not certain. V gave up 1 base and J gave up 2 bases, with 3 bases separating them. The CDR3 contains 13 residues. The V gene's germline CDR1 is SGHRS and CDR2 YFSETQ. The CDR3 protein is CASSLSTNEKLFF. The CDR3 DNA follows: TGCGCCAGCAGCTTGTCGACTAATGAAAAACTGTTTTTT.

The J gene is TRBJ2-5, the V gene TRBV19; D ambiguous. Looked up from germline, CDR1 is LNHDA and CDR2 is SQIVND (reference sequence). This CDR3 has 15 amino acids. Trimming pared 0 bases from V and 0 bases from J, leaving 8 bases between. The CDR3 DNA follows: TGTGCCAGTAGTATAGATGGTGGCTACCAAGAGACCCAGTACTTC. The encoded protein is CASSIDGGYQETQYF.

The chain couples TRBV6-5 to TRBJ1-1; D may be TRBD1 (5 bases). The germline V gene has CDR1 MNHEY and CDR2 SVGAGI. V was clipped by 5 bases and J by 6 bases, with 13 bases between them. CDR3 length: 13 residues. The CDR3 bases are TGTGCCAGCAGTACCGGGGGGATTGCTGAAGCTTTCTTT. Its translation: CASSTGGIAEAFF.